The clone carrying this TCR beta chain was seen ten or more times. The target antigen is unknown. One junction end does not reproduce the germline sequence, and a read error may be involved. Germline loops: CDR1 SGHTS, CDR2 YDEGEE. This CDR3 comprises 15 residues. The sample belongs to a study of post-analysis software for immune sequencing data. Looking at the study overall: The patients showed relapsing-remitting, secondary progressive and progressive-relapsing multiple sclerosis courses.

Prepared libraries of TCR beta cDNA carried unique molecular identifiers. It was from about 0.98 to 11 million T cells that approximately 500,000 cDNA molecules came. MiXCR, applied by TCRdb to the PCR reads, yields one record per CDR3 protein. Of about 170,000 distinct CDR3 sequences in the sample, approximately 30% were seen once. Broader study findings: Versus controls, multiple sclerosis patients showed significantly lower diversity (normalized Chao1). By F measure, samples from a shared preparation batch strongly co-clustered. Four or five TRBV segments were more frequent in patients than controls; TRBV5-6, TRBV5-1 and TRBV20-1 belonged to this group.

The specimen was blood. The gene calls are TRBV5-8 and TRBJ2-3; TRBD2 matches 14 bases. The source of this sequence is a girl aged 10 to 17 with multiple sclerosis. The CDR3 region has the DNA TGTGCCAGCAGTTTGGGACTAGCGGGAGCAGATACGCAGTATTTT. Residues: CASSLGLAGADTQYF. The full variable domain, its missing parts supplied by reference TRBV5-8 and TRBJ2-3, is EAGVTQSPTHLIKTRGQQATLRCSPISGHTSVYWYQQALGLGLQFLLWYDEGEERNRGNFPPRFSGRQFPNYSSELNVNALELEDSALYLCASSLGLAGADTQYFGPGTRLTVL.